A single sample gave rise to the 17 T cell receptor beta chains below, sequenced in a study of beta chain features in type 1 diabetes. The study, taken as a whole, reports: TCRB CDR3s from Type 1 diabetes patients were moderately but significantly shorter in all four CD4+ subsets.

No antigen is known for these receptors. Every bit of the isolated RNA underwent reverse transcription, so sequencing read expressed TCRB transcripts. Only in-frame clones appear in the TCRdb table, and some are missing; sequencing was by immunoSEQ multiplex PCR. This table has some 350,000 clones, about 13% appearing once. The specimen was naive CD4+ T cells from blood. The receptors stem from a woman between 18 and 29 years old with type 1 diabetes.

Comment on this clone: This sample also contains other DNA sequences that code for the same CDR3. Here the CDR3 DNA reads TGTGCCAGCAGCTTAGGACAAGACTATGGCTACACCTTC. Its translation is CASSLGQDYGYTF. The J gene is TRBJ1-2, the V gene TRBV7-2; D is unresolved. This CDR3 has 13 amino acids. Germline V gives CDR1 SGHTA, CDR2 FQGNSA. Trimming took off 1 base at V and 3 bases at J, with 6 bases between the two ends.

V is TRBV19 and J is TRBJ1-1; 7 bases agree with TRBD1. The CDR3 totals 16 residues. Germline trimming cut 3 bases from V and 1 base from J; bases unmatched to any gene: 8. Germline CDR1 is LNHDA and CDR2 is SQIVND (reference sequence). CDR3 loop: CASSMGRGTWNTEAFF. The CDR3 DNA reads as TGTGCCAGTAGTATGGGCAGGGGGACTTGGAACACTGAAGCTTTCTTT.

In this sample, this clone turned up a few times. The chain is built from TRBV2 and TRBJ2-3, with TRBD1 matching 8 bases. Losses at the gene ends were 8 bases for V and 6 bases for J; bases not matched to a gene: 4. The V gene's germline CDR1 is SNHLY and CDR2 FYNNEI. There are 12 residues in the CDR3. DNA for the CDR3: TGTGCCAGCTCCAGGGACAGGGATACGCAGTATTTT. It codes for CASSRDRDTQYF.

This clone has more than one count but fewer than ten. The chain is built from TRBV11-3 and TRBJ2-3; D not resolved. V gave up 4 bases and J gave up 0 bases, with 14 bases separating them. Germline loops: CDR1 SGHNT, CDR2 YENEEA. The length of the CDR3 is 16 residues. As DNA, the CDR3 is TGTGCCAGCAGCTCCCAGTATTCCCCTAGCACAGATACGCAGTATTTT. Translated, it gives CASSSQYSPSTDTQYF.

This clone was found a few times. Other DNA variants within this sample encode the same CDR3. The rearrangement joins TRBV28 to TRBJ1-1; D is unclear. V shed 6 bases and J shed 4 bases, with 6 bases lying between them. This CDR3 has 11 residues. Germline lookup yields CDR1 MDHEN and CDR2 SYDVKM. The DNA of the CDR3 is TGTGCCAGCAGCCGGGGCACTGAAGCTTTCTTT. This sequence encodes CASSRGTEAFF.

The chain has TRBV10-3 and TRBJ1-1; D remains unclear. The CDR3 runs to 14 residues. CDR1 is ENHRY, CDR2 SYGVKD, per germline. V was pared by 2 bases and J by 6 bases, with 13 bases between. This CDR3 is CAISEISDGAEAFF. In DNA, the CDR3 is TGTGCCATCAGTGAGATAAGCGACGGGGCTGAAGCTTTCTTT.

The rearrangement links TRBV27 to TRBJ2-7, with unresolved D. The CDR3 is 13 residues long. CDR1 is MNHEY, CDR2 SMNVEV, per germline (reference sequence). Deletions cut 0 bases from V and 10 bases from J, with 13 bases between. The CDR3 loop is CASSLSPEYVQYV. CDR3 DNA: TGTGCCAGCAGTTTATCGCCAGAATACGTACAGTACGTC.

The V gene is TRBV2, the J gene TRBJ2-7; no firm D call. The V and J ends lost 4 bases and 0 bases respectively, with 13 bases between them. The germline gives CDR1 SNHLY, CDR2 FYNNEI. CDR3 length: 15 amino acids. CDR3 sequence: CASSVEVISSYEQYV. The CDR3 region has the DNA TGTGCCAGCAGTGTAGAGGTTATTAGCTCCTACGAGCAGTACGTC.

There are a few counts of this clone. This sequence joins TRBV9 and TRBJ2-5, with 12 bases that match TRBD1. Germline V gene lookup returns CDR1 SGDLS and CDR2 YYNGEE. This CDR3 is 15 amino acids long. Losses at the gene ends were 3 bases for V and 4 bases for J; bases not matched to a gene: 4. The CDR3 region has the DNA TGTGCCAGCAGCGGGGACAGGGGGCTATCAGAGACCCAGTACTTC. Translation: CASSGDRGLSETQYF.

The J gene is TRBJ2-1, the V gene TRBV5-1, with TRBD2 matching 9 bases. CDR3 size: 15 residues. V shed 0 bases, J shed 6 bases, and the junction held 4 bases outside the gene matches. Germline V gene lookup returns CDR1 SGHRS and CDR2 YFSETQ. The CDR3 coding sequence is TGCGCCAGCAGCTTGGATCTAGCGGGAATCAATGAGCAGTTCTTC. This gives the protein CASSLDLAGINEQFF.

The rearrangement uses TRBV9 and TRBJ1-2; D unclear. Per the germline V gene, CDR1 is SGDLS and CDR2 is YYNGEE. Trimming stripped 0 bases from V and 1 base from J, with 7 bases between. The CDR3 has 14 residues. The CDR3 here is CASSVDGINYGYTF. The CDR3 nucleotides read TGTGCCAGCAGCGTAGACGGGATTAACTATGGCTACACCTTC.

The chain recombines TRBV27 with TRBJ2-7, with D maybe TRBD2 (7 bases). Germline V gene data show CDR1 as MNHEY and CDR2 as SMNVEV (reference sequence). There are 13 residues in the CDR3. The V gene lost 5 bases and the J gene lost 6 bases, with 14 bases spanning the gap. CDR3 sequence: CASSPYAGAEQYF. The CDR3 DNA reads TGTGCCAGCAGTCCGTACGCGGGGGCCGAGCAGTACTTC.

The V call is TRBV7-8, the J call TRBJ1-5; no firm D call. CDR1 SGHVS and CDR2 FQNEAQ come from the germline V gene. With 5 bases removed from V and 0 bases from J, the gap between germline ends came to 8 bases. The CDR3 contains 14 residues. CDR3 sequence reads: CASSQDTSNQPQHF. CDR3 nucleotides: TGTGCCAGCAGCCAAGACACTAGCAATCAGCCCCAGCATTTT.

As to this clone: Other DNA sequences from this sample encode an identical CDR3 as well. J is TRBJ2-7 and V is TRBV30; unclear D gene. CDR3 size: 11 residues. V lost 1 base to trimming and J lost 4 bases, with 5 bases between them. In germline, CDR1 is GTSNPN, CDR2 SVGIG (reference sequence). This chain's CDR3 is CAWSAGYEQYF. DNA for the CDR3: TGTGCCTGGAGTGCAGGATACGAGCAGTACTTC.

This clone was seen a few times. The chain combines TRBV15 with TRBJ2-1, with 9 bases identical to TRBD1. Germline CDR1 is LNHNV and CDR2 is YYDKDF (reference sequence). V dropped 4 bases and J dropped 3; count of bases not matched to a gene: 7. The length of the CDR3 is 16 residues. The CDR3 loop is CATSTEQGAGYNEQFF. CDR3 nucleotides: TGTGCCACCAGCACCGAACAGGGGGCGGGCTACAATGAGCAGTTCTTC.

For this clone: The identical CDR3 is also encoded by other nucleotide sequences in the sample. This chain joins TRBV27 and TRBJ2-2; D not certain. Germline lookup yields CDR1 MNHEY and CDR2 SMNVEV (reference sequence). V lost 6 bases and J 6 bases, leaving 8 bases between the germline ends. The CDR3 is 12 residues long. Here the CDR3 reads CASSLVAGELFF. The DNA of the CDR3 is TGTGCCAGCAGCCTGGTAGCCGGGGAGCTGTTTTTT.

The CDR3 spells CASRKKGTGNQPQHF. The CDR3 bases are TGTGCCAGCAGAAAAAAGGGTACGGGAAACCAGCCCCAGCATTTT. This chain uses TRBV27 with TRBJ1-5; D is undetermined. CDR3 length: 15 amino acids. Germline CDR1 and CDR2: MNHEY and SMNVEV (reference sequence). The ends were cut back, 6 bases at V and 7 bases at J, with 19 bases in the middle.